The next 27 T cell receptor beta chains were all read from a single sample in a study of shared clonotypes between healthy human individuals. Profiling relied on immunoSEQ multiplex PCR, and the TCRdb table lists in-frame clones only, not all of them. The repertoire holds 300,000 to 400,000 clones, with around two thirds as singletons. Sequenced: memory CD4+ T cells sorted from blood. As to subset: CD45RA-negative fraction. These receptors came from a man aged 25 to 40 in good health.

The V and J genes are TRBV10-3 and TRBJ2-1, with 15 positions matching TRBD2. Germline CDR1 and CDR2: ENHRY and SYGVKD. The CDR3 has 16 amino acids. Trimming at V came to 7 bases and at J to 6 bases, leaving 7 bases not matched to a gene. DNA for the CDR3: TGTGCCATCACCCCGGGACTAGCGGGAGGAACCAATGAGCAGTTCTTC. Protein product: CAITPGLAGGTNEQFF.

This chain links TRBV21-1 with TRBJ2-7; the table's D call of TRBD1 was not tested on the DNA. TRBV21-1 constitutes a pseudogene. CDR3 length: 13 residues. The CDR3 nucleotides read TGTGCCAGCACCGAGCAAGGGGATTGCGAGCAGTACTTC. Its translation: CASTEQGDCEQYF.

Comment on this clone: The identical CDR3 is also encoded by other nucleotide sequences in the sample. The J gene is TRBJ1-1, the V gene TRBV19, with D tentatively TRBD1 (6 bases). Germline V gene lookup returns CDR1 LNHDA and CDR2 SQIVND (reference sequence). Trimming left V 5 bases short and J 3 bases short, with 10 bases between. The CDR3 covers 13 residues. CDR3 residues: CASSVKGDTEAFF. CDR3 nucleotides: TGTGCCAGTAGTGTCAAGGGGGACACTGAAGCTTTCTTT. The complete variable domain, with remaining parts taken from reference TRBV19 and TRBJ1-1, reads DGGITQSPKYLFRKEGQNVTLSCEQNLNHDAMYWYRQDPGQGLRLIYYSQIVNDFQKGDIAEGYSVSREKKESFPLTVTSAQKNPTAFYLCASSVKGDTEAFFGQGTRLTVV.

The rearrangement uses TRBV2 and TRBJ1-3, with D maybe TRBD1 (6 bases). The CDR3 extends over 14 amino acids. Germline V gene data show CDR1 as SNHLY and CDR2 as FYNNEI. V was trimmed by 5 bases and J by 0 bases, leaving 8 bases between them. CDR3: CASSRQVSGNTIYF. Written as DNA, the CDR3 is TGTGCCAGCAGTCGACAGGTCTCTGGAAACACCATATATTTT.

The gene calls are TRBV19 and TRBJ1-5, with 8 bases matching TRBD1. From germline, CDR1 is LNHDA and CDR2 SQIVND (reference sequence). After removal of 6 bases from V and 0 bases from J, the junction contained 4 bases not matched to a gene. CDR3 length: 15 residues. The CDR3 DNA sequence: TGTGCCAGTAGCCCGACAGGGGATAGCAATCAGCCCCAGCATTTT. Encoded protein: CASSPTGDSNQPQHF.

This chain links TRBV7-9 with TRBJ2-5; 12 nucleotides match TRBD2. V gave up 5 bases and J gave up 6 bases; unmatched junction bases: 7. CDR1 is SEHNR and CDR2 is FQNEAQ in the germline V gene (reference sequence). This CDR3 has 15 amino acids. The CDR3 loop reads CASSASTSGRQTQYF. CDR3 in DNA: TGTGCCAGCAGCGCATCGACTAGCGGGAGACAGACCCAGTACTTC.

This chain links TRBV27 with TRBJ1-2, with D perhaps matching TRBD1 (6 bases). The CDR3 length is 13 residues. The V end lost 3 bases, the J end lost 8 bases, and 13 bases lay between the germline ends. Looked up from germline, CDR1 is MNHEY and CDR2 is SMNVEV (reference sequence). CDR3 sequence reads: CASSFSRGLGYTF. The CDR3 DNA sequence: TGTGCCAGCAGTTTCAGCAGGGGCTTAGGCTACACCTTC.

The chain uses TRBV25-1 and TRBJ2-5, with D possibly matching TRBD2 (7 bases). The V end lost 5 bases, the J end lost 3 bases, and 13 bases lay between the germline ends. Per germline, CDR1 MGHDK and CDR2 SYGVNS. The CDR3 contains 14 residues. CDR3 sequence: CASSIGGREETQYF. The CDR3, as DNA: TGTGCCAGCAGTATAGGGGGGAGGGAAGAGACCCAGTACTTC.

The chain carries TRBV5-6 and TRBJ2-5, with D hard to call. There are 13 residues in the CDR3. V lost 2 bases, J lost 5 bases, and 10 bases lay in between. Germline V CDR1 and CDR2: SGHDT, YYEEEE. CDR3 residues: CASSFGPFETQYF. The CDR3 DNA reads as TGTGCCAGCAGCTTCGGGCCCTTTGAGACCCAGTACTTC.

This chain connects TRBV5-1 to TRBJ2-3; D remains ambiguous. V was clipped by 4 bases and J by 2 bases, with 14 bases between them. The CDR3 consists of 15 residues. Germline assignment: CDR1 SGHRS and CDR2 YFSETQ. The DNA of the CDR3 is TGCGCCAGCAGCCTCACGTCGCCCTCCACAGATACGCAGTATTTT. Protein sequence: CASSLTSPSTDTQYF.

The chain couples TRBV2 to TRBJ1-2, with unresolved D. Germline assignment: CDR1 SNHLY and CDR2 FYNNEI. V was cut by 2 bases and J by 4 bases, with 5 bases left in between. The CDR3 runs to 12 residues. This CDR3 is CASSESRYGYTF. The CDR3, as DNA: TGTGCCAGCAGTGAATCACGCTATGGCTACACCTTC.

This clone showed up just a few times. The J gene is TRBJ2-7, the V gene TRBV14; TRBD2 might be the D (5 bases). CDR3 length equals 15 residues. V was trimmed by 0 bases and J by 6 bases, leaving 15 bases between them. Looked up from germline, CDR1 is SGHDN and CDR2 is FVKESK. CDR3 amino acids: CASSQDYRKGGEQYF. In DNA, the CDR3 is TGTGCCAGCAGCCAAGACTACCGTAAAGGAGGCGAGCAGTACTTC. Full variable domain (rest looked up from reference TRBV14 and TRBJ2-7): EAGVTQFPSHSVIEKGQTVTLRCDPISGHDNLYWYRRVMGKEIKFLLHFVKESKQDESGMPNNRFLAERTGGTYSTLKVQPAELEDSGVYFCASSQDYRKGGEQYFGPGTRLTVT.

This clone was seen only once. One junction end does not reproduce the germline sequence, and a read error may be involved. The chain combines TRBV28 with TRBJ2-7; a weak D match, TRBD1 (6 bases). Germline V lookup: CDR1 MDHEN, CDR2 SYDVKM. The CDR3 is 11 amino acids. The CDR3 here is CASTQGRLLDF. DNA of the CDR3: TGTGCCAGCACACAGGGTAGGCTCCTAGACTTC.

This clone was observed at least ten times. V and J are TRBV7-6 and TRBJ2-3; D gene uncertain. The germline CDR1 and CDR2 sequences are SGHVS and FNYEAQ. The CDR3 sequence is 12 residues long. V shed 1 base and J shed 7 bases, with 6 bases lying between them. CDR3 protein: CASSLGGYTQYF. The CDR3 coding sequence is TGTGCCAGCAGCTTAGGCGGATATACGCAGTATTTT.

This chain links TRBV29-1 with TRBJ2-7; TRBD2 aligns across 8 bases. The CDR3 is 13 amino acids. Trimming removed 3 bases from V and 6 bases from J; junction bases left unmatched: 7. Germline lookup yields CDR1 SQVTM and CDR2 ANQGSEA. CDR3 in amino acids: CSVEPSGSFEQYF. The CDR3 DNA follows: TGCAGCGTTGAGCCCAGCGGGAGCTTCGAGCAGTACTTC.

This rearrangement joins TRBV2 to TRBJ2-1, with a tentative D call TRBD1 (5 bases). CDR1 and CDR2 (germline): SNHLY, FYNNEI. V lost 4 bases, J lost 3 bases, and 10 bases lay in between. The CDR3 consists of 14 residues. The CDR3, as DNA: TGTGCCAGCAGTGTCCGACAGATCTACAATGAGCAGTTCTTC. It is translated as CASSVRQIYNEQFF.

The rearrangement joins TRBV5-8 to TRBJ1-1; D gene uncertain. Looked up from germline, CDR1 is SGHTS and CDR2 is YDEGEE. V was shortened by 4 bases and J by 0 bases, with 10 bases between the two germline ends. The CDR3 length is 14 residues. CDR3 region: CASSRGHMNTEAFF. The CDR3 DNA reads TGTGCCAGCAGCCGTGGCCACATGAACACTGAAGCTTTCTTT. The entire variable domain, with the rest obtained from reference TRBV5-8 and TRBJ1-1, is as follows: EAGVTQSPTHLIKTRGQQATLRCSPISGHTSVYWYQQALGLGLQFLLWYDEGEERNRGNFPPRFSGRQFPNYSSELNVNALELEDSALYLCASSRGHMNTEAFFGQGTRLTVV.

This CDR3 is CASSEFLGSADTQYF. The CDR3 bases are TGTGCCAGCAGTGAATTCCTCGGGTCCGCAGATACGCAGTATTTT. The rearrangement joins TRBV25-1 to TRBJ2-3; D is unclear. Germline lookup yields CDR1 MGHDK and CDR2 SYGVNS. Trimming removed 1 base at V and 4 bases at J, with 12 bases between. This CDR3 is 15 amino acids long.

V gene TRBV5-8 combines with J gene TRBJ2-7; tentatively, D is TRBD1 (6 bases). The CDR3 extends over 19 amino acids. From germline, CDR1 is SGHTS and CDR2 YDEGEE. Deletions cut 0 bases from V and 0 bases from J, with 22 bases between. In DNA form, the CDR3 reads TGTGCCAGCAGCTTGGTAATTAACAGTGTGCCAGGGGACTCCTACGAGCAGTACTTC. Translating it yields CASSLVINSVPGDSYEQYF. The full variable domain, in which reference TRBV5-8 and TRBJ2-7 provide the parts outside the CDR3, is EAGVTQSPTHLIKTRGQQATLRCSPISGHTSVYWYQQALGLGLQFLLWYDEGEERNRGNFPPRFSGRQFPNYSSELNVNALELEDSALYLCASSLVINSVPGDSYEQYFGPGTRLTVT.

V usage is TRBV30 and J usage is TRBJ1-3; a possible D gene is TRBD1 (6 bases). This CDR3 has 11 residues. Germline CDR1 GTSNPN, CDR2 SVGIG (reference sequence). Trimming cost V 5 bases and J 11 bases, with 13 bases left between them. CDR3 sequence (DNA): TGTGCCTGGTCAGGGGATGGAGCCATATATTTT. It specifies CAWSGDGAIYF.

The chain recombines TRBV7-2 with TRBJ1-2; D gene ambiguous. Trimming took off 1 base at V and 8 bases at J, with 14 bases between the two ends. The CDR3 length is 14 residues. From germline, CDR1 is SGHTA and CDR2 FQGNSA. DNA of the CDR3: TGTGCCAGCAGCTTAGACGGTGGGAATTCGGGCTACACCTTC. This translates into CASSLDGGNSGYTF.

The CDR3 DNA follows: TGTGCCAGCAGCTCCTCGGACAGGGGGAGCACTGAAGCTTTCTTT. Translation gives CASSSSDRGSTEAFF. The rearrangement uses TRBV11-2 and TRBJ1-1, with TRBD1 matching over 10 bases. The germline V gene encodes CDR1 SGHAT and CDR2 FQNNGV. CDR3 length: 15 residues. With 4 bases clipped from V and 4 bases from J, the junction kept 6 bases outside the gene matches.

This clone was seen more than once but under ten times. V and J are TRBV2 and TRBJ1-2; possible D gene TRBD1, 5 bases. Germline V gene sequence: CDR1 SNHLY, CDR2 FYNNEI. V gave up 6 bases and J gave up 0 bases, with 11 bases separating them. This CDR3 has 14 amino acids. This chain's CDR3 is CASSPGPTNYGYTF. The CDR3 nucleotides are TGTGCCAGCAGCCCGGGACCAACTAACTATGGCTACACCTTC. Combining the CDR3 with reference TRBV2 and TRBJ1-2 gives the whole variable domain EPEVTQTPSHQVTQMGQEVILRCVPISNHLYFYWYRQILGQKVEFLVSFYNNEISEKSEIFDDQFSVERPDGSNFTLKIRSTKLEDSAMYFCASSPGPTNYGYTFGSGTRLTVV.

V usage is TRBV7-2 and J usage is TRBJ2-1; D could derive from TRBD1 or TRBD2 (6 bases each). V gave up 4 bases and J gave up 5 bases, with 21 bases separating them. The CDR3 has 17 residues. Per the germline V gene, CDR1 is SGHTA and CDR2 is FQGNSA. The CDR3 DNA reads TGTGCCAGCAGCTCGCCCACGGGGGCGGGACCCCACAATGAGCAGTTCTTC. Amino acid sequence: CASSSPTGAGPHNEQFF.

Regarding this clone: A read error may account for a junction end that differs from germline. The chain links TRBV7-2 to TRBJ1-1; D call uncertain. This CDR3 region has 12 residues. Looked up from germline, CDR1 is SGHTA and CDR2 is FQGNSA. CDR3 in amino acids: CASSLNRAGRLF. The CDR3 DNA is TGTGCCAGCAGCCTAAACCGGGCCGGAAGGCTCTTT.

The CDR3 spells CAWIAGTATFGMNTEAFF. The CDR3 nucleotides are TGTGCCTGGATTGCGGGGACAGCGACCTTTGGCATGAACACTGAAGCTTTCTTT. The J gene is TRBJ1-1, the V gene TRBV30; 7 positions match TRBD1. The germline CDR1 and CDR2 sequences are GTSNPN and SVGIG (reference sequence). The CDR3 contains 18 residues. Trimming took 4 bases from V and 0 from J; bases not matched to a gene: 17.

The chain has TRBV28 and TRBJ2-3; TRBD2 matches 12 bases. V lost 5 bases, J lost 2 bases, and 8 bases stayed unmatched. The CDR3 loop spans 17 amino acids. Germline loops: CDR1 MDHEN, CDR2 SYDVKM. CDR3 region: CASSPIGLAGNTDTQYF. The CDR3 DNA reads as TGTGCCAGCAGTCCCATTGGACTAGCGGGAAACACAGATACGCAGTATTTT.